This T cell receptor beta chain was sequenced for a study of T-cell memory formation after mild COVID-19. Study-wide points: CD4+ bias marked clones expanding day 15 to 37, unlike balanced contracting clones. Nothing showed for sure that second-wave clones peaking on day 37 were SARS-CoV-2 specific.

TCRdb reprocessed the 5' RACE reads via MiXCR and lists one record per CDR3 protein. Seen here are under 600,000 distinct CDR3 sequences, about 20% observed once, and the top ten hold about 8.7%. The CDR3 has 17 amino acids. CDR1 is MGHRA, CDR2 YSYEKL, per germline. V was pared by 0 bases and J by 0 bases, with 13 bases between. This clonotype came up many times. What it binds is unknown. The TCR was taken from an adult woman who had mild COVID-19 (a few samples of this study predate the infection). Cell type and time point are not known. V gene TRBV4-1 combines with J gene TRBJ2-3, with a possible D match to TRBD2 (6 bases). The sequencing sample was made of PBMCs or a T cell subset sorted from them (not recorded which). The CDR3 sequence is CASSQERYAGSTDTQYF. The DNA of the CDR3 is TGCGCCAGCAGCCAAGAACGGTACGCGGGGAGCACAGATACGCAGTATTTT.